This TCR beta chain was recovered during a study of cytomegalovirus exposure and HLA in healthy donors. Remarks on this clone: Its target is not known. Germline is not matched at one junction end, which may reflect a read error.

PCR employed 60 Vbeta and 13 Jbeta primers. Profiled with immunoSEQ multiplex PCR; TCRdb holds only in-frame clones, not every one. The profile shows 140,000 or so clones, under 70% of them singletons. CDR3 length: 16 residues. Germline V gives CDR1 SEHNR, CDR2 FQNEAQ (reference sequence). Whole-study findings and limits: According to the study, around 180 TCR beta chains were cytomegalovirus-associated.

The chain carries TRBV7-9 and TRBJ2-7, with TRBD2 matching over 7 bases. The receptor was derived from a woman aged 60-70 years in good health and CMV-seronegative. Sequencing was performed on PBMCs. The CDR3 DNA sequence: TGTTCCAGCAGCACCTATCGGGCTAGCGGACTACGGGAGCAGTACTTC. This translates into CSSSTYRASGLREQYF.